The entry below gives a single T cell receptor (beta chain) sequence along with its context. As handled by the study authors: Nucleated cell counts were estimated from reference gene primer amplification. Only in-frame clones appear in the TCRdb table, and some are missing; sequencing was by immunoSEQ multiplex PCR. V and J calls and clone size follow that table, whereas D and trimming were derived from the DNA. Here the sample spans around 70,000 clones, roughly 84% being singletons. This sample was included in a study of blood T cell repertoires in COVID-19. Study context: Samples representing acute and convalescent COVID-19 were sourced from the United States, Italy and Spain. Sources were T cells, B-cell-depleted T cells, or PBMCs; the material itself was cDNA or gDNA.

This clonotype originated in a man between 50 and 59 years old with active COVID-19. Sequencing input: peripheral blood.

The CDR3 nucleotides read TGTGCCAGCTCACTGGGACAGGGTGGACTCGGGACAGATACGCAGTATTTT. Protein sequence: CASSLGQGGLGTDTQYF. The chain has TRBV18 and TRBJ2-3; 9 positions agree with TRBD1. Germline CDR1 KGHSH, CDR2 LQKENI. This CDR3 is 17 amino acids long. The trim removed 4 bases at V and 3 bases at J, leaving 11 bases unmatched.